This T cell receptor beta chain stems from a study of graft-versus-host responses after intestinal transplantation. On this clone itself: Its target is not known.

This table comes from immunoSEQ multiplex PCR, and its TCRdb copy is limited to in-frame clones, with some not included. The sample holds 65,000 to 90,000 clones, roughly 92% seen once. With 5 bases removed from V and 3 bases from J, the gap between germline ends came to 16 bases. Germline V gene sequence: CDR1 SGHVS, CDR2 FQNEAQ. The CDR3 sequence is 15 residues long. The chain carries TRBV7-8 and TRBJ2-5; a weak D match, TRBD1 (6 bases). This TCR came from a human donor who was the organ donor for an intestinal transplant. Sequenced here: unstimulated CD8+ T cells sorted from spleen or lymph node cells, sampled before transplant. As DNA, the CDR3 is TGTGCCAGCAGCACCCAGAACAGGGACGAAGAGACCCAGTACTTC. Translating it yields CASSTQNRDEETQYF.